This T cell receptor beta chain is drawn from a study of blood T cell dynamics during melanoma immunotherapy. The overall study: Metastatic melanoma patients received first-line pembrolizumab or nivolumab plus ipilimumab.

Study conclusions and caveats: Disease-control patients' PBMC repertoires became either more clonal or more diverse at W3.

Trimming removed 8 bases at V and 2 bases at J, with 19 bases between. Per germline, CDR1 LNHDA and CDR2 SQIVND (reference sequence). CDR3 length: 16 amino acids. The time point is: week 3, after first cycle of checkpoint inhibitor. One draw preceded checkpoint blockade; another followed its first cycle at week 3. Worth noting for this clone: Its antigen remains unidentified.

TCRdb's table, derived via immunoSEQ multiplex PCR, lists solely in-frame clones and lacks some. The profile shows 6,000 to 8,000 clones, approximately 91% of them singletons. This chain links TRBV19 with TRBJ1-5; TRBD1 is a possible D gene (6 bases). The clonotype comes from a human donor with melanoma. This sample comprised blood, obtained from a patient treated with checkpoint blockade. As DNA, the CDR3 is TGTGCCAGTCTCCCCGCCTTTGGACAGCGCAATCAGCCCCAGCATTTT. Translation: CASLPAFGQRNQPQHF.